One and the same sample provided the 5 T cell receptor beta chains below, sequenced in a study of blood T cell repertoires in COVID-19 (dated by TCRdb to the early 2020s). Library method: the immunoSEQ multiplex PCR assay. In TCRdb, the immuneACCESS table is reduced to in-frame sequences with V and J assigned. These tables do not hold every clone; where another copy was compared, an unresolved V gene accounts for under half, and the others remain unexplained. For this sample there are about 160,000 clones; approximately 80% appear just once. In total, the top ten clones hold 4.5% to 7.5% of the sample. The sample comprised PBMCs or T cells enriched from blood (not recorded which). Receptors originate from a middle-aged man who had recovered from COVID-19.

The chain combines TRBV5-1 with TRBJ1-2; 9 bases map to TRBD1. With 3 bases clipped from V and 8 bases from J, the junction kept 2 bases outside the gene matches. This CDR3 is built from 12 residues. Germline V gives CDR1 SGHRS, CDR2 YFSETQ. CDR3 in DNA: TGCGCCAGCAGCTGGACAGGGGAGGGCTACACCTTC. Translation gives CASSWTGEGYTF.

The gene calls are TRBV11-2 and TRBJ1-3, with D possibly matching TRBD1 (6 bases). The germline CDR1 and CDR2 sequences are SGHAT and FQNNGV. Trimming left V 5 bases short and J 1 base short, with 15 bases between. The CDR3 runs 16 residues. The CDR3 DNA reads as TGTGCCAGCAGCCCCGGACAGCTTTCTTCTGGAAACACCATATATTTT. The encoded protein is CASSPGQLSSGNTIYF.

The chain's CDR3 is CASSSQNQPQHF. CDR3 sequence (DNA): TGTGCCAGTAGTTCCCAAAATCAGCCCCAGCATTTT. The chain is built from TRBV19 and TRBJ1-5, with unresolved D. This CDR3 has 12 amino acids. Trimming took off 5 bases at V and 4 bases at J, with 6 bases between the two ends. Looked up from germline, CDR1 is LNHDA and CDR2 is SQIVND (reference sequence).

The rearrangement links TRBV7-9 to TRBJ1-4; D is unclear. The CDR3 has 14 residues. Germline V CDR1 and CDR2: SEHNR, FQNEAQ (reference sequence). The V end was cut by 1 base, the J end by 8 bases, with 11 bases between. For the CDR3, the DNA is TGTGCCAGCAGCTTAGTCCGGGATATGGAAAAACTGTTTTTT. It translates to CASSLVRDMEKLFF.

The rearrangement uses TRBV12-2 and TRBJ2-7; TRBD1, the D gene given by the table, was not confirmed from the DNA. TRBV12-2 is given as a pseudogene. The CDR3 has 15 residues. The CDR3 sequence is CASRAGSGQPYEQYF. The CDR3 DNA follows: TGTGCAAGTCGAGCCGGATCGGGACAGCCCTACGAGCAGTACTTC.